These T cell receptor beta chains were read from a single sample in a study of blood T cell repertoires in COVID-19. The table came from immunoSEQ multiplex PCR; TCRdb's copy has only in-frame clones and leaves some out. In the table there are roughly 65,000 clones, 93% of which are singletons. The sequenced sample consisted of peripheral blood. The receptors were sampled from a man between 65 and 85 years old with active COVID-19. Both conserved end residues are trimmed from each CDR3.

>TRBJ1-5|TRBV10-3
ATKDRGNSNQPQH
>TRBJ2-5|TRBV5-1
ASRTSGGHQETQY
>TRBJ2-3|TRBV6-5
ASSYEAGLWDTQY
>TRBJ2-5|TRBV4-2
ASSQDYKRSSGGPETQY
>TRBJ1-6|TRBV27
ASSLRTGGILSLH
>TRBJ1-4|TRBV6-1
ASSEYRGGDGEKLF
>TRBJ1-5|TRBV5-1
ASSLKTGAHQPQH
>TRBJ2-5|TRBV5-1
ASSLELAGIETQY
>TRBJ2-7|TRBV7-2
ASRTSAGSYHEQY
>TRBJ2-3|TRBV19
ASSTLDTQY
>TRBJ2-5|TRBV7-9
ASSFAGAPRETQY
>TRBJ1-5|TRBV19
ASSTGQTLNQPQH
>TRBJ2-3|TRBV18
ASSPPAGGDTQY
>TRBJ2-7|TRBV5-8
ASSLGTGLSYEQY
>TRBJ1-2|TRBV13
ASSLDRGLFGGYT
>TRBJ2-5|TRBV5-1
ASSEGTAGQETQY
>TRBJ2-2|TRBV4-3
ASSQEQGLRHTGELF
>TRBJ1-2|TRBV2
ASSGISGIDGYT